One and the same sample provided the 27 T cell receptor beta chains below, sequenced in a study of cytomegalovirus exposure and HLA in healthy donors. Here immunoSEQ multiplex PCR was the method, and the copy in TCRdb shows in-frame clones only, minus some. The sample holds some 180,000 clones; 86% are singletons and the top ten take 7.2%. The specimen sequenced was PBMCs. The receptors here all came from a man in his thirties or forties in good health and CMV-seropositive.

CDR3 region: CASSPLPSQGRHGGYTF. Written as DNA, the CDR3 is TGTGCCAGCAGCCCCCTCCCCTCTCAGGGTCGGCATGGTGGCTACACCTTC. The gene calls are TRBV28 and TRBJ1-2; perhaps TRBD1 as D (5 bases). V was pared by 6 bases and J by 7 bases, with 27 bases between. The CDR3 has 17 residues. Germline V gene data show CDR1 as MDHEN and CDR2 as SYDVKM.

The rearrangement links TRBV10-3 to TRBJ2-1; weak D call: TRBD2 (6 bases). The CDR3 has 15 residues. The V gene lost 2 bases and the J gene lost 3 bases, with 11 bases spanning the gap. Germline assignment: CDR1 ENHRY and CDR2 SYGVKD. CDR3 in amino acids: CAISEGTGDYNEQFF. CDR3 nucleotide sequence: TGTGCCATCAGTGAGGGGACGGGGGACTACAATGAGCAGTTCTTC.

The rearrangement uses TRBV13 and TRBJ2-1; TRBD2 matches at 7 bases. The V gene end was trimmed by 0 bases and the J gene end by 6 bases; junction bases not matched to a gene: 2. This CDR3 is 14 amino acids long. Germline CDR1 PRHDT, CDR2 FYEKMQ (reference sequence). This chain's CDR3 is CASSLGAGPNEQFF. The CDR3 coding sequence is TGTGCCAGCAGCTTAGGAGCGGGGCCCAATGAGCAGTTCTTC. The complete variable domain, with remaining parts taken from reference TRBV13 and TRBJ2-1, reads AAGVIQSPRHLIKEKRETATLKCYPIPRHDTVYWYQQGPGQDPQFLISFYEKMQSDKGSIPDRFSAQQFSDYHSELNMSSLELGDSALYFCASSLGAGPNEQFFGPGTRLTVL.

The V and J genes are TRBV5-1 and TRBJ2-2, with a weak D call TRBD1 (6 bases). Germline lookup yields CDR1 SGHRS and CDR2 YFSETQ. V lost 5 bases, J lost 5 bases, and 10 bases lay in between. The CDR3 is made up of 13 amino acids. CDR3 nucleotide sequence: TGCGCCAGCAGGGCGGACAGAACCGGGGAGCTGTTTTTT. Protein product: CASRADRTGELFF.

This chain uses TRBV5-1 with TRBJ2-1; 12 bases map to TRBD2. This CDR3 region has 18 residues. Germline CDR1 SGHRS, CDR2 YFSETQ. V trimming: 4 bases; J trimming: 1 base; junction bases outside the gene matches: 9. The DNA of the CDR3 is TGCGCCAGCAGCCCGGGACTAGCGGGTATTGGGTCCTACAATGAGCAGTTCTTC. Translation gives CASSPGLAGIGSYNEQFF.

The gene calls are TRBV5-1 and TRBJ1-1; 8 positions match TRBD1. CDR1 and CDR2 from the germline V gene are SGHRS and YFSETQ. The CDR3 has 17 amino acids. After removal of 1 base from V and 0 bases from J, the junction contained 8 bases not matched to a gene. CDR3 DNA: TGCGCCAGCAGCTTGTACAGTCGGGACAGGATGAACACTGAAGCTTTCTTT. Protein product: CASSLYSRDRMNTEAFF.

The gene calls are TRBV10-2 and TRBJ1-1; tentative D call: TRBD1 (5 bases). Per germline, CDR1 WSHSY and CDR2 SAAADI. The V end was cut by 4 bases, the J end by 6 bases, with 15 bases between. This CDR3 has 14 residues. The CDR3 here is CASSGGTRVSEAFF. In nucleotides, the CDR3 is TGCGCCAGCAGTGGGGGGACTCGAGTCTCTGAAGCTTTCTTT.

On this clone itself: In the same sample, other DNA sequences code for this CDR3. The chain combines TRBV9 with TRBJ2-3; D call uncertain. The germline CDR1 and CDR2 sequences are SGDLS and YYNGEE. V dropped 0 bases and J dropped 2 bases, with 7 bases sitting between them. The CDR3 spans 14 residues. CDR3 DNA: TGTGCCAGCAGCGTAGGGGGATCCACAGATACGCAGTATTTT. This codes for CASSVGGSTDTQYF.

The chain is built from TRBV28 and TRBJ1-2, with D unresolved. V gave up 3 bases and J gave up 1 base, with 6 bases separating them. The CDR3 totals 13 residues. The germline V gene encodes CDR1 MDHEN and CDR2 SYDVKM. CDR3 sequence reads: CASSFVDNYGYTF. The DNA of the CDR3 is TGTGCCAGCAGTTTCGTCGATAACTATGGCTACACCTTC.

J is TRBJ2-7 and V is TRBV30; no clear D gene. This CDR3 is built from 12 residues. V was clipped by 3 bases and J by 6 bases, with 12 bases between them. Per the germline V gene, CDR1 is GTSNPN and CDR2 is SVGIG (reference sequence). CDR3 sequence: CAWSRPLGEQYF. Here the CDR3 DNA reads TGTGCCTGGAGCAGGCCGTTGGGCGAGCAGTACTTC. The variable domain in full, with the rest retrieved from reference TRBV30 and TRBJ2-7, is SQTIHQWPATLVQPVGSPLSLECTVEGTSNPNLYWYRQAAGRGLQLLFYSVGIGQISSEVPQNLSASRPQDRQFILSSKKLLLSDSGFYLCAWSRPLGEQYFGPGTRLTVT.

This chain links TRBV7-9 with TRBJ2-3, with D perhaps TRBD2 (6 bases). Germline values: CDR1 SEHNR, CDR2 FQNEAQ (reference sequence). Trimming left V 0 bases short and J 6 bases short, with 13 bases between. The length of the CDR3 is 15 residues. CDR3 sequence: CASSLALEGLDTQYF. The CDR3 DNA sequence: TGTGCCAGCAGCTTAGCTTTGGAGGGTTTGGATACGCAGTATTTT.

The CDR3 DNA sequence: TGTGCCAGTAAAACAGGGCCCCACCATTATGGCTACACCTTC. It encodes CASKTGPHHYGYTF. This chain joins TRBV19 and TRBJ1-2, with D tentatively TRBD1 (6 bases). The CDR3 is made up of 14 amino acids. V lost 7 bases and J lost 5, with 17 bases in between. CDR1 LNHDA and CDR2 SQIVND come from the germline V gene (reference sequence).

In DNA form, the CDR3 reads TGTGCCAGCAGGCCACCGGGACAGTTCCCAGATACGCAGTATTTT. Encoded protein: CASRPPGQFPDTQYF. The chain employs TRBV7-9 and TRBJ2-3; 7 bases fit TRBD1. The germline V gene encodes CDR1 SEHNR and CDR2 FQNEAQ (reference sequence). J was trimmed by 4 bases and V by 6 bases; bases with no gene match: 10. The CDR3 has 15 amino acids.

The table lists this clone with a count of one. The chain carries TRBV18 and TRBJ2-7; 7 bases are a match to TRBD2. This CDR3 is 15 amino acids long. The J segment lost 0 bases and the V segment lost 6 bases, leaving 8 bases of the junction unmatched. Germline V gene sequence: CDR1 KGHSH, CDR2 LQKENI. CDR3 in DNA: TGTGCCAGCTCCCGATTTGCGGGAGACTCCTACGAGCAGTACTTC. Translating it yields CASSRFAGDSYEQYF. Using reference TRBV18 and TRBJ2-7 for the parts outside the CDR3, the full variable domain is NAGVMQNPRHLVRRRGQEARLRCSPMKGHSHVYWYRQLPEEGLKFMVYLQKENIIDESGMPKERFSAEFPKEGPSILRIQQVVRGDSAAYFCASSRFAGDSYEQYFGPGTRLTVT.

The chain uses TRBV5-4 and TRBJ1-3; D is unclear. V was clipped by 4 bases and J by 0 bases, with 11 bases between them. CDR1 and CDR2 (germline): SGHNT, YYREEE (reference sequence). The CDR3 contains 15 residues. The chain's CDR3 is CASSKDGYSGNTIYF. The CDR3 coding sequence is TGTGCCAGCAGCAAAGACGGATACTCTGGAAACACCATATATTTT.

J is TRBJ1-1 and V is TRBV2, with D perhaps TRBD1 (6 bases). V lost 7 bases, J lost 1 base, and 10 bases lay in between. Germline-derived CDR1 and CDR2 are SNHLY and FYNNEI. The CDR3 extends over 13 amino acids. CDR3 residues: CASKIQGNTEAFF. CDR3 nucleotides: TGTGCCAGCAAGATACAGGGGAACACTGAAGCTTTCTTT.

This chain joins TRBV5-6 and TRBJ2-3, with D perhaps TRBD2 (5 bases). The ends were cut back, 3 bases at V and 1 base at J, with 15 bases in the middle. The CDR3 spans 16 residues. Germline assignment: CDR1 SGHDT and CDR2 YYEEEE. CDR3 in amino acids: CASSYSVTTGTDTQYF. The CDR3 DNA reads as TGTGCCAGCAGCTATTCCGTGACTACCGGCACAGATACGCAGTATTTT.

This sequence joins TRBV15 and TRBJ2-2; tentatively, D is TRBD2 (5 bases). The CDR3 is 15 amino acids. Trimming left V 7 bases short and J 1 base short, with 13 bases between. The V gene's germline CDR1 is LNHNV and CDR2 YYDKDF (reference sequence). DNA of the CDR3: TGTGCCACCACCACTAGAGTTCGGAACACCGGGGAGCTGTTTTTT. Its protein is CATTTRVRNTGELFF.

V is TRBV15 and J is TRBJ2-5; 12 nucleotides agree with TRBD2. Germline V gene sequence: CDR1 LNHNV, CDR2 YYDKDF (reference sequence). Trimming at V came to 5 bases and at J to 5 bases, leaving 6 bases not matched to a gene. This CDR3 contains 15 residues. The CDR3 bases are TGTGCCACCAGCGCTAGCGGGGGGGCCGGGGAGACCCAGTACTTC. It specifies CATSASGGAGETQYF.

The CDR3 DNA sequence: TGTGCCAGCAGTTACTCGATACGGGAGTCGGGAAACACCATATATTTT. It is translated as CASSYSIRESGNTIYF. The rearrangement joins TRBV6-5 to TRBJ1-3; D gene uncertain. The ends were cut back, 0 bases at V and 4 bases at J, with 13 bases in the middle. CDR1 and CDR2 (germline): MNHEY, SVGAGI. The CDR3 has 16 residues.

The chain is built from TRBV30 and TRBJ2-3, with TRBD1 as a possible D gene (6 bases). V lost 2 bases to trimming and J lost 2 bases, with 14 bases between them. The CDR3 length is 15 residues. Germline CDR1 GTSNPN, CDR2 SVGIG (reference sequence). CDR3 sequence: CAWSPFQGFTDTQYF. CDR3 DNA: TGTGCCTGGAGTCCATTTCAGGGGTTCACAGATACGCAGTATTTT.

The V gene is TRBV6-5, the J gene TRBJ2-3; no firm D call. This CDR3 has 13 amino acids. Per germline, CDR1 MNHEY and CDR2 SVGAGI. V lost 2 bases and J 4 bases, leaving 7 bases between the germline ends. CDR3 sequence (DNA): TGTGCCAGCAGTTACGTAGTTTCAGATACGCAGTATTTT. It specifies CASSYVVSDTQYF.

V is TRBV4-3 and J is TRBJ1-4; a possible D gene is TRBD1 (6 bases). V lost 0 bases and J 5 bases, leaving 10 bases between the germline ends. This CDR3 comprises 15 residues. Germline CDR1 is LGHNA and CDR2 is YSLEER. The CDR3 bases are TGCGCCAGCAGCCAAGAGGGACACGAGAATGAAAAACTGTTTTTT. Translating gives CASSQEGHENEKLFF.

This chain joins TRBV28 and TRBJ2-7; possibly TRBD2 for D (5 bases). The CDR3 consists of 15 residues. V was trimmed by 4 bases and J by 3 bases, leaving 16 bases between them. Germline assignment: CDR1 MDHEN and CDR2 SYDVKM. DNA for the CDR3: TGTGCCAGCAGTTCAACTAGATTAACGAGCTACGAGCAGTACTTC. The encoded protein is CASSSTRLTSYEQYF.

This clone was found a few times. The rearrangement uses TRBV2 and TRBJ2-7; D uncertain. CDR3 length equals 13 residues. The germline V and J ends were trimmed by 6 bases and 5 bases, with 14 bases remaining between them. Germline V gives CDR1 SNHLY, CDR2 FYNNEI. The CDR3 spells CASRTGLADEQYF. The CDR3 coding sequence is TGTGCCAGCAGGACGGGCTTAGCTGACGAGCAGTACTTC.

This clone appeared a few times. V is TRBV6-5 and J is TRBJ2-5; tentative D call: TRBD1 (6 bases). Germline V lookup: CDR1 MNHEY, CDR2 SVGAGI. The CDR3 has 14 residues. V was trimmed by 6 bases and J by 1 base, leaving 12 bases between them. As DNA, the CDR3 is TGTGCCAGCAGCTATACAGGGTCCCAAGAGACCCAGTACTTC. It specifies CASSYTGSQETQYF.

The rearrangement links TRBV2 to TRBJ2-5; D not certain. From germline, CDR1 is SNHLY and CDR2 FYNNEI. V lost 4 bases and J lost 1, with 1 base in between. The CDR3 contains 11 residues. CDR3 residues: CASSVQETQYF. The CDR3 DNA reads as TGTGCCAGCAGTGTCCAAGAGACCCAGTACTTC. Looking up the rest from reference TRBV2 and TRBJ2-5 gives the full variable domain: EPEVTQTPSHQVTQMGQEVILRCVPISNHLYFYWYRQILGQKVEFLVSFYNNEISEKSEIFDDQFSVERPDGSNFTLKIRSTKLEDSAMYFCASSVQETQYFGPGTRLLVL.